This T cell receptor (beta chain) comes out of a study of blood T cell repertoires in COVID-19. The wider study: PBMCs, B-cell-depleted T cells, or T cells were the source of the cDNA or gDNA that made up the material.

This CDR3 region has 16 residues. Germline V gives CDR1 SGHTA, CDR2 FQGTGA. V shed 5 bases, J shed 7 bases, and the junction held 14 bases outside the gene matches. TCRdb's table, derived via immunoSEQ multiplex PCR, lists solely in-frame clones and lacks some. Here the sample spans roughly 250,000 clones, more than 80% being singletons. The sequenced sample was PBMCs or T cells enriched from blood (not recorded which). This chain joins TRBV7-3 and TRBJ2-5, with 9 positions matching TRBD2. The TCR originated in a man aged 45-60 years who had been exposed to COVID-19. Here the CDR3 DNA reads TGTGCCAGCAGCCTCGGGGGTAGCGGGAGAGTTGGGACCCAGTACTTC. It codes for CASSLGGSGRVGTQYF. Drawing the rest from reference TRBV7-3 and TRBJ2-5, the complete variable domain is GAGVSQTPSNKVTEKGKYVELRCDPISGHTALYWYRQSLGQGPEFLIYFQGTGAADDSGLPNDRFFAVRPEGSVSTLKIQRTERGDSAVYLCASSLGGSGRVGTQYFGPGTRLLVL.